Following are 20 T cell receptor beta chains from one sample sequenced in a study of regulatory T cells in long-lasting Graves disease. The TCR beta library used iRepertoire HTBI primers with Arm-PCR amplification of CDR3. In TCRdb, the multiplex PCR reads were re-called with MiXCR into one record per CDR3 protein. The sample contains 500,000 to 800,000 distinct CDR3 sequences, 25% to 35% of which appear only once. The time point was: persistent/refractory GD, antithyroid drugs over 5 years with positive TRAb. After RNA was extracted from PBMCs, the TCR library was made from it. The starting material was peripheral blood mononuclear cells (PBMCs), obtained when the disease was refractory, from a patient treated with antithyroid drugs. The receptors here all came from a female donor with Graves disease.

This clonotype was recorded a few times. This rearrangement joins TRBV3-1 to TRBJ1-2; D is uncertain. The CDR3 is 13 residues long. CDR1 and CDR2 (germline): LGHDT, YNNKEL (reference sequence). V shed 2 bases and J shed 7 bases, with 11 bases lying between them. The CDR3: CASSQFQRLGYTF. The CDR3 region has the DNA TGTGCCAGCAGCCAATTCCAGAGGCTTGGCTACACCTTC.

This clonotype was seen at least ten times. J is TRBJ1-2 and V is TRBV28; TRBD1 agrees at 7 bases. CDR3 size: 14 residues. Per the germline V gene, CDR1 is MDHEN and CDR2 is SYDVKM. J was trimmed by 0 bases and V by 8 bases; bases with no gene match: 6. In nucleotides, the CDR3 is TGTGCCAGCGGATACAGGGGCGCTAACTATGGCTACACCTTC. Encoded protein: CASGYRGANYGYTF.

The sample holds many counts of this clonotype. The DNA for the CDR3 is TGTGCCAGCAGTGGGGTCAGGGTAGCGAAGCCCCACGAGCAGTACTTC. Translation: CASSGVRVAKPHEQYF. This chain connects TRBV2 to TRBJ2-7; D assignment may be TRBD1 or TRBD2 (5 bases each). The CDR3 spans 16 residues. Germline CDR1 reads SNHLY; CDR2 reads FYNNEI. V lost 4 bases and J lost 5, with 21 bases in between.

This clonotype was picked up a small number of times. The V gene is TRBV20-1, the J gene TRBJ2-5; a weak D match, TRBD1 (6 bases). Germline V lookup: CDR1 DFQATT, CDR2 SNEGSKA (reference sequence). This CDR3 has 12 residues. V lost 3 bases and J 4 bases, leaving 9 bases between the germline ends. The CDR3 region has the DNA TGCAGTGCTAGGTGGGGGCGAGAGACCCAGTACTTC. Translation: CSARWGRETQYF.

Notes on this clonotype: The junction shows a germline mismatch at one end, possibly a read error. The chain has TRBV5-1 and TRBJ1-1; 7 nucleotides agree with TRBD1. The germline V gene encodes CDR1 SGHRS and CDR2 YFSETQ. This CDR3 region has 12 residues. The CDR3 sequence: CASSYRGGGAFF. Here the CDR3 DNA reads TGTGCCAGCAGCTACAGGGGAGGGGGAGCTTTCTTT.

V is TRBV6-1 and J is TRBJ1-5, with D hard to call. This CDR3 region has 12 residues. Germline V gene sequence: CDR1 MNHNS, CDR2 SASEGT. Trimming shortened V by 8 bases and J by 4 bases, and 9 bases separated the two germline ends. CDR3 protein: CASADLNQPQHF. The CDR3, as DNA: TGTGCCAGCGCGGACCTGAATCAGCCCCAGCATTTT.

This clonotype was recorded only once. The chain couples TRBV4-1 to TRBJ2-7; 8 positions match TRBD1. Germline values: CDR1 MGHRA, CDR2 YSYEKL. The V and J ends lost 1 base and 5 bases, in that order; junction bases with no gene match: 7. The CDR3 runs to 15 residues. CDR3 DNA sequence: TGCGCCAGCAGCCAAGGAGACAGGGGTAGGCACGAGCAGTACTTC. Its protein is CASSQGDRGRHEQYF.

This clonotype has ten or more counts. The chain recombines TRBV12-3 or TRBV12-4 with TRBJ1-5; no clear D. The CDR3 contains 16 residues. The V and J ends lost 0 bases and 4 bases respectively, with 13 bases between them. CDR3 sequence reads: CASSLALAAGNQPQHF. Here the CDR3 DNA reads TGTGCCAGCAGTTTAGCGCTAGCAGCCGGGAATCAGCCCCAGCATTTT.

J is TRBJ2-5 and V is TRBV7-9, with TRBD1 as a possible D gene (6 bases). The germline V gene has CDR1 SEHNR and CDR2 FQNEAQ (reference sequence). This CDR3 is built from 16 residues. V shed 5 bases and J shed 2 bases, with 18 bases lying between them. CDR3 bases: TGTGCCAGCAGCCCACCCGGGGCAGGGGTTCAAGAGACCCAGTACTTC. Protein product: CASSPPGAGVQETQYF.

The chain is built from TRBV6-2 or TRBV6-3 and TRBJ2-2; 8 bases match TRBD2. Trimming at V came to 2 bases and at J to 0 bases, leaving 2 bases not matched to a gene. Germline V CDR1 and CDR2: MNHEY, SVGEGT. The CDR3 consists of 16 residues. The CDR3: CASSYRGGSNTGELFF. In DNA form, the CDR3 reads TGTGCCAGCAGTTACCGGGGGGGTTCGAACACCGGGGAGCTGTTTTTT.

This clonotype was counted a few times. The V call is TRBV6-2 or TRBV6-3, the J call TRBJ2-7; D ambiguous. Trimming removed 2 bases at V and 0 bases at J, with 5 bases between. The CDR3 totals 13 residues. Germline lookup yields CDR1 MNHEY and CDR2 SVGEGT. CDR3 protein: CASSYRPSYEQYF. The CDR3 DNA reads TGTGCCAGCAGTTACCGACCCTCCTACGAGCAGTACTTC.

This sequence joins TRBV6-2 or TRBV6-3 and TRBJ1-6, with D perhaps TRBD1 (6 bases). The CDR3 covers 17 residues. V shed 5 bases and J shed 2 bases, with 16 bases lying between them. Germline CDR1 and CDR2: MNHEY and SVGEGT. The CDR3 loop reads CASSTQQGIAYNSPLHF. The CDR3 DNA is TGTGCCAGCAGTACCCAACAGGGCATCGCCTATAATTCACCCCTCCACTTT.

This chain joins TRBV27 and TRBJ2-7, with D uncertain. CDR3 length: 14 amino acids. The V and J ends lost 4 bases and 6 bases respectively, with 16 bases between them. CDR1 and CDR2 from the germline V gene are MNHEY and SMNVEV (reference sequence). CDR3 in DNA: TGTGCCAGCAGTTACGGACCGACGGCCTCCGAGCAGTACTTC. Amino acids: CASSYGPTASEQYF.

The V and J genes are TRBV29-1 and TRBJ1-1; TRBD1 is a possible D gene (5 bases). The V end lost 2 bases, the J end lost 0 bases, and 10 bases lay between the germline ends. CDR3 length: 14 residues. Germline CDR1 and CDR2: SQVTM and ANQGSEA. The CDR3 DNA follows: TGCAGCGTTGAATCGGCCAGGGTGAACACTGAAGCTTTCTTT. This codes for CSVESARVNTEAFF.

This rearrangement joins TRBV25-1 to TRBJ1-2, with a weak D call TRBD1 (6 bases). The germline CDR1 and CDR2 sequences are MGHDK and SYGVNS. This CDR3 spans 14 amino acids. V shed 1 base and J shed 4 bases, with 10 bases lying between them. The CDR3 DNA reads TGTGCCAGCAGTGAATTTGGGGGCGGCTATGGCTACACCTTC. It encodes CASSEFGGGYGYTF.

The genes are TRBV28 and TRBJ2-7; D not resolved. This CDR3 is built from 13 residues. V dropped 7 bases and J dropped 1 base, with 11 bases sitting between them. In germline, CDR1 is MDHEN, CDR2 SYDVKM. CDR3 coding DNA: TGTGCCAGCAAACCGACTGCGTCCTACGAGCAGTACTTC. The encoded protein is CASKPTASYEQYF.

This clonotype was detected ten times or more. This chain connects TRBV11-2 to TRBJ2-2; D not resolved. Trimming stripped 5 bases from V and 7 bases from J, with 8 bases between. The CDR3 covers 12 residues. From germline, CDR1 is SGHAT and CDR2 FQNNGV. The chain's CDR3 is CASSEDHGELFF. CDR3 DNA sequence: TGTGCCAGCAGCGAGGACCACGGGGAGCTGTTTTTT.

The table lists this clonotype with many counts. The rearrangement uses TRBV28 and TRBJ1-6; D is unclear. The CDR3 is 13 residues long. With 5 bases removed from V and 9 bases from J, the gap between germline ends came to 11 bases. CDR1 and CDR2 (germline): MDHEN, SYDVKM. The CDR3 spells CASSVLVGSPLHF. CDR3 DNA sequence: TGTGCCAGCAGTGTGTTGGTGGGTTCACCCCTCCACTTT.

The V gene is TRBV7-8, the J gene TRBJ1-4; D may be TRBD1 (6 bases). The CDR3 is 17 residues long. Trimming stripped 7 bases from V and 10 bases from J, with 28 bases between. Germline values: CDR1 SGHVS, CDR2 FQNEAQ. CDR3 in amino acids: CASTDYRGLRDMGKLFF. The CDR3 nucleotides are TGTGCCAGCACCGACTACCGGGGGTTGAGGGACATGGGAAAACTGTTTTTT.

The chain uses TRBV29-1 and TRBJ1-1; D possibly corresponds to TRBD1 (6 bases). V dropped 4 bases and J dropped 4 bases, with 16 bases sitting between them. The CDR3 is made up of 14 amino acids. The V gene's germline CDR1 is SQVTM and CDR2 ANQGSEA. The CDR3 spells CSVGSLQGGTEAFF. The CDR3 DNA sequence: TGCAGCGTTGGGTCGTTACAGGGCGGCACTGAAGCTTTCTTT.